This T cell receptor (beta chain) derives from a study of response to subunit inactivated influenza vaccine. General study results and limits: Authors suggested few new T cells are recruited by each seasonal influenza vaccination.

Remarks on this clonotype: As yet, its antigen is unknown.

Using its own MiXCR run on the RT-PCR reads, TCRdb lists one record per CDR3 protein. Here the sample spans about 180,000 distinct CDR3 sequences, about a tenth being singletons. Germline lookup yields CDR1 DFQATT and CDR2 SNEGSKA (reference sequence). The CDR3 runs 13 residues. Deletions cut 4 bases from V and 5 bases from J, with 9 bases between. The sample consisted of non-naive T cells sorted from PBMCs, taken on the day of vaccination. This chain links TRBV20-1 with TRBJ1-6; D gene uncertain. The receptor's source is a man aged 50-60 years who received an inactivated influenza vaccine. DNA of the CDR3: TGCAGTGCTACCCAGAGAGATAATTCACCCCTCCACTTT. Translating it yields CSATQRDNSPLHF.